The 3 T cell receptor beta chains presented below share a single source sample, sequenced in a study of T cells in localized non-small cell lung cancer. The protocol was immunoSEQ multiplex PCR, while the TCRdb copy is restricted to in-frame clones and leaves out a portion. The sample yields around 17,000 clones, roughly 91% seen once. This specimen consisted of peripheral blood, obtained before any cancer treatment. The source is a male donor aged 60 or over with stage II squamous cell lung carcinoma.

The rearrangement links TRBV6-1 to TRBJ2-3; 10 bases are shared with TRBD2. V gave up 5 bases and J gave up 10 bases; unmatched junction bases: 12. Germline V lookup: CDR1 MNHNS, CDR2 SASEGT. This CDR3 is 15 amino acids long. The CDR3 coding sequence is TGTGCCAGCAGTCTAAGGTCTAGCGGGAGCCCCGCGCAGTATTTT. Translated, it gives CASSLRSSGSPAQYF.

The rearrangement links TRBV9 to TRBJ2-7; D possibly corresponds to TRBD1 (5 bases). CDR3 length: 15 residues. V was pared by 0 bases and J by 3 bases, with 13 bases between. Germline assignment: CDR1 SGDLS and CDR2 YYNGEE. For the CDR3, the DNA is TGTGCCAGCAGCGTAGGTACCAGGGTGATCTACGAGCAGTACTTC. Translation: CASSVGTRVIYEQYF.

This chain links TRBV7-2 with TRBJ2-1, with D possibly called TRBD1 or TRBD2 (5 bases each). The CDR3 covers 17 residues. CDR1 is SGHTA, CDR2 FQGNSA, per germline. V lost 1 base, J lost 4 bases, and 17 bases lay in between. The CDR3 region has the DNA TGTGCCAGCAGCTTAGGGGGGATAGGGGCTCCATACAATGAGCAGTTCTTC. This codes for CASSLGGIGAPYNEQFF.